This entry concerns a single T cell receptor beta chain. J lost 6 bases, V lost 3 bases, and 5 bases had no gene match. This CDR3 has 14 amino acids. CDR1 is KGHSH, CDR2 LQKENI, per germline. The data belong to a study of control samples from healthy donors and cancer patients. Some clones are missing from TCRdb's copy, which holds only in-frame ones; the method was immunoSEQ multiplex PCR. Of some 130,000 clones in the sample, roughly 91% were seen once. The sample was PBMCs. The chain joins TRBV18 to TRBJ1-5, with TRBD1 identical over 7 bases. This receptor was obtained from a man aged 45-60 years with head and neck cancer. The CDR3 DNA reads TGTGCCAGCTCACCGGGACAGCCACTTCAGCCCCAGCATTTT. This encodes CASSPGQPLQPQHF. The whole variable domain, remainder taken from reference TRBV18 and TRBJ1-5, is NAGVMQNPRHLVRRRGQEARLRCSPMKGHSHVYWYRQLPEEGLKFMVYLQKENIIDESGMPKERFSAEFPKEGPSILRIQQVVRGDSAAYFCASSPGQPLQPQHFGDGTRLSIL.